This is a list of T cell receptor beta chains from one sample in a study of T cells in Graves' hyperthyroidism and ophthalmopathy. Using its own MiXCR run on the multiplex PCR reads, TCRdb lists one record per CDR3 protein. Seen here are about 590,000 distinct CDR3 sequences, 15% to 19% observed once, and the top ten hold approximately 7%. Material: blood. The source of these receptors is a woman aged 25 to 39 with Graves' hyperthyroidism. Both conserved end residues are part of each CDR3. Size values are once, few and many counts, or a class for expanded clones, and some rows have none.

clone_size,j_call,cdr3_length,v_call,cdr3_aa
-,TRBJ2-5,15,TRBV7-8,CASSLAGREEETQYF
few,TRBJ2-1,14,TRBV7-9,CASSPRDNYNEQFF
many,TRBJ2-7,15,TRBV9,CASSAAGGQGYEQYF
few,TRBJ1-1,13,TRBV20-1,CSASLGGTTEAFF
many,TRBJ2-1,16,TRBV28,CASSKGLFSSYNEQFF
many,TRBJ2-7,15,TRBV4-3,CASSQERTSPYEQYF
many,TRBJ1-4,15,TRBV10-3,CAISESTGLHEKLFF
many,TRBJ2-4,16,TRBV12-3/TRBV12-4,CASSLGGSGAKNIQYF
few,TRBJ2-1,16,TRBV15,CATSRGRTSGYNEQFF
many,TRBJ2-1,16,TRBV6-2/TRBV6-3,CASSKTALFSYNEQFF
few,TRBJ1-2,15,TRBV7-9,CASSQKDRGGYGYTF
-,TRBJ1-5,15,TRBV2,CASSEFRGTHQPQHF
many,TRBJ1-6,16,TRBV27,CASSSQGQGAFSPLHF
few,TRBJ2-1,16,TRBV18,CASSPGGSSDVDEQFF
-,TRBJ2-3,10,TRBV29-1,CSVLSDTQYF
few,TRBJ2-1,16,TRBV20-1,CSARGVSGSVYNEQFF
-,TRBJ2-5,14,TRBV6-2/TRBV6-3,CASSRGDYQETQYF
many,TRBJ2-7,15,TRBV20-1,CSAQFPAGGTYEQYF
many,TRBJ2-4,16,TRBV6-1,CASSRTIAGGRNIQYF
many,TRBJ2-1,13,TRBV7-6,CASSPSVAEEQFF
many,TRBJ2-7,13,TRBV20-1,CSAVLLQTYEQYF
many,TRBJ2-7,14,TRBV2,CASSSMGGSYEQYF
many,TRBJ2-7,12,TRBV28,CASSTGGREQYF
many,TRBJ1-2,15,TRBV11-2,CASSLGTEKMDDYTF
many,TRBJ2-3,15,TRBV20-1,CSAALAGGFTDTQYF
-,TRBJ2-3,17,TRBV11-2,CASSLHRAGGGADTQYF
-,TRBJ2-1,16,TRBV29-1,CSVGTSLGYADNEQFF
many,TRBJ1-2,15,TRBV5-1,CASSLELGANYGYTF
many,TRBJ2-1,13,TRBV10-1,CASSAGNYNEQFF
-,TRBJ2-2,16,TRBV4-1,CASSQVRQAMNGELFF
-,TRBJ1-5,14,TRBV6-5,CASSYNRLNQPQHF
many,TRBJ2-7,14,TRBV7-2,CASSPQTATYEQYF
-,TRBJ2-1,14,TRBV7-9,CASSLVGSDNEQFF
few,TRBJ1-2,12,TRBV12-3/TRBV12-4,CASSFGEGGYTF
few,TRBJ2-3,13,TRBV11-2,CASSLGIGDTQYF
few,TRBJ2-2,15,TRBV14,CASSQELANTGELFF
few,TRBJ2-3,15,TRBV20-1,CSALTPTGPTDTQYF
-,TRBJ2-7,18,TRBV6-5,CASSYSFELAGVQYEQYF
-,TRBJ1-2,13,TRBV20-1,CSASRSANYGYTF
-,TRBJ2-7,16,TRBV9,CASSAGLAESSYEQYF
many,TRBJ2-3,14,TRBV6-2/TRBV6-3,CASKLAGEADTQYF
few,TRBJ2-1,15,TRBV9,CASSAGLGTVNEQFF
many,TRBJ1-1,14,TRBV29-1,CSVSPFISNTEAFF
once,TRBJ2-7,14,TRBV12-3/TRBV12-4,CASSRDTLSYEQYF
few,TRBJ1-4,14,TRBV5-1,CASSFGHDNEKLFF
many,TRBJ2-1,13,TRBV2,CASARESYGEQFF
-,TRBJ2-2,15,TRBV25-1,CASSDIGRVAGELFF
-,TRBJ1-5,16,TRBV19,CASSLTGQGPNLSQHF
many,TRBJ2-1,14,TRBV20-1,CSASGLVAQNEQFF
many,TRBJ2-7,13,TRBV12-3/TRBV12-4,CASSTSGINEQYF
many,TRBJ2-1,14,TRBV5-5,CASSFPSGGLGQFF
many,TRBJ2-1,15,TRBV7-9,CASSLDSGRLNEQFF
-,TRBJ1-3,16,TRBV6-1,CASSKSGGHSGNTIYF
few,TRBJ1-1,15,TRBV10-3,CAISWDRENNGEAFF
many,TRBJ2-7,12,TRBV30,CAWSVLSDEQYF
many,TRBJ2-3,15,TRBV5-1,CASSLAVGLTDTQYF
many,TRBJ2-3,12,TRBV20-1,CSARDGVDTQYF
many,TRBJ2-1,16,TRBV7-9,CASSSGTSGMYNEQFF